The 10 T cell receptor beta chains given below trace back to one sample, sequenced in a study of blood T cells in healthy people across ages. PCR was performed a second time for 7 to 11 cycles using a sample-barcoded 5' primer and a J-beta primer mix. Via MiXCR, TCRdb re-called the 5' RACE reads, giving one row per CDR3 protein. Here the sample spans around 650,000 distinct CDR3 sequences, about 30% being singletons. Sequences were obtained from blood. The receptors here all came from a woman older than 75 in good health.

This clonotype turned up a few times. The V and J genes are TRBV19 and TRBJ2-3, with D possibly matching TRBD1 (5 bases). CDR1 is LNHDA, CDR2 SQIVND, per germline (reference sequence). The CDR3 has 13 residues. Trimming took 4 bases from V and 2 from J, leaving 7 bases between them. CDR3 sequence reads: CASSNRFTDTQYF. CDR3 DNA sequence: TGTGCCAGTAGTAACAGGTTCACAGATACGCAGTATTTT.

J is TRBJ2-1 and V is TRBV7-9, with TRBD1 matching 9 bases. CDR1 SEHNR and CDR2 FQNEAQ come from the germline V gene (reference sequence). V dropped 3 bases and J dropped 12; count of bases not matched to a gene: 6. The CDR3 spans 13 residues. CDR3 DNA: TGTGCCAGCAGCTTCACAGGGGGCTTGGGGCAGTTCTTC. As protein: CASSFTGGLGQFF. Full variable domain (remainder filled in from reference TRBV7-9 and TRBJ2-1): DTGVSQNPRHKITKRGQNVTFRCDPISEHNRLYWYRQTLGQGPEFLTYFQNEAQLEKSRLLSDRFSAERPKGSFSTLEIQRTEQGDSAMYLCASSFTGGLGQFFGPGTRLTVL.

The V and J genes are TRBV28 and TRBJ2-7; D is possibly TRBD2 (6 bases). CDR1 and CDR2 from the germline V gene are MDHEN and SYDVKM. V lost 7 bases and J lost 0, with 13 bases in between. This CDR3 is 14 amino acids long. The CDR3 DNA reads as TGTGCCAGCAAGGACGGGGGTAGCTCCTACGAGCAGTACTTC. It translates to CASKDGGSSYEQYF. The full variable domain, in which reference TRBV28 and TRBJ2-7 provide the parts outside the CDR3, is DVKVTQSSRYLVKRTGEKVFLECVQDMDHENMFWYRQDPGLGLRLIYFSYDVKMKEKGDIPEGYSVSREKKERFSLILESASTNQTSMYLCASKDGGSSYEQYFGPGTRLTVT.

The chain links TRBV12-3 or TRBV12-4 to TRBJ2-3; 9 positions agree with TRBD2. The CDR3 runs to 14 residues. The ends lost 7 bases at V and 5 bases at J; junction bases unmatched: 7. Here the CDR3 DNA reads TGTGCCAGCACCTCAGCGGGGGGCCTAGATACGCAGTATTTT. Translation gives CASTSAGGLDTQYF.

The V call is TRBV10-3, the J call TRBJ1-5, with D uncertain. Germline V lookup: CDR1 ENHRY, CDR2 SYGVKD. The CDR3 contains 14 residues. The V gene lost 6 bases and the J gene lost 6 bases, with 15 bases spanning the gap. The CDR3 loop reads CAIRDGLNSQPQHF. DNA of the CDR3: TGTGCCATCAGGGACGGCTTGAACAGTCAGCCCCAGCATTTT.

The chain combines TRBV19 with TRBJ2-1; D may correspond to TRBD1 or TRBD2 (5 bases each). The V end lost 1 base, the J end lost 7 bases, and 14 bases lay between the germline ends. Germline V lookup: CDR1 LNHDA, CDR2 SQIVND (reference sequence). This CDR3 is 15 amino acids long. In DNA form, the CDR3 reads TGTGCCAGTAGTATAGTAGGTCAGGGAGCGAATGAGCAGTTCTTC. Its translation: CASSIVGQGANEQFF.

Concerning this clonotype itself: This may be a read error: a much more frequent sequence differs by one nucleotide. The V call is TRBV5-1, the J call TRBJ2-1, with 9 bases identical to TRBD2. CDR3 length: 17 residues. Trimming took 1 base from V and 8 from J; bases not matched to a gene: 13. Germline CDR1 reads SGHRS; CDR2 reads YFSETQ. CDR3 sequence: CASSLTVSGGTRDEQFF. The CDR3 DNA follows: TGCGCCAGCAGCTTGACAGTCAGCGGGGGGACCAGGGATGAGCAGTTCTTC.

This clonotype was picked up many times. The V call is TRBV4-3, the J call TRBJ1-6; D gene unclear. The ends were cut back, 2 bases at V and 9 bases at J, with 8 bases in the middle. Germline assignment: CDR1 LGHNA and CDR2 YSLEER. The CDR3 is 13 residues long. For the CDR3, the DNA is TGCGCCAGCAGCCAAATCCGGTCTTCACCCCTCCACTTT. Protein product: CASSQIRSSPLHF.

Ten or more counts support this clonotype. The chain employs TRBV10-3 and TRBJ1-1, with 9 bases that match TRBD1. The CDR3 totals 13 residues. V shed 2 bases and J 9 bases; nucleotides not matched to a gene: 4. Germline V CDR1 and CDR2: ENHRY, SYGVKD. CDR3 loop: CAISEGQGLKAFF. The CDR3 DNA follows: TGTGCCATCAGTGAGGGACAGGGGTTAAAAGCTTTCTTT.

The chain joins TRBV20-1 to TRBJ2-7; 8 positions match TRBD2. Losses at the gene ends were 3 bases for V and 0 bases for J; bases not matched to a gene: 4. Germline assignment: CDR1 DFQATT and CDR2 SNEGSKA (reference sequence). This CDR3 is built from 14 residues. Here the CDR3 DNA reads TGCAGTGCTAGCGACGGGAGGGCCTCCTACGAGCAGTACTTC. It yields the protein CSASDGRASYEQYF.